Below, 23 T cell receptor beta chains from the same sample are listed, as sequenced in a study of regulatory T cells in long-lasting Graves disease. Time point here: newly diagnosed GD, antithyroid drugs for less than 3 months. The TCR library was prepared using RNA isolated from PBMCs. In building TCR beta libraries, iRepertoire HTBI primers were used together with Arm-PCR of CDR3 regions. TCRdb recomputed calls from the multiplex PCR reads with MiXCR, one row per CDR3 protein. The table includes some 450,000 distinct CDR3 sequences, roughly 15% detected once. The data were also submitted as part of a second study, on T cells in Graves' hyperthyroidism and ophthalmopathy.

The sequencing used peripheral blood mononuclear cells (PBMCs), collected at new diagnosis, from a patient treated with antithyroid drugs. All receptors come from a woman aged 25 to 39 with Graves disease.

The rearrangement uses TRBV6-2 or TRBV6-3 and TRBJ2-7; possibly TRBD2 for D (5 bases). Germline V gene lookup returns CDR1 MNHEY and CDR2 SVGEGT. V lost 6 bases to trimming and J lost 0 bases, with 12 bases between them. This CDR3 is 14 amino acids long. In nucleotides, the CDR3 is TGTGCCAGCAGCTCGACTACTAACTCCTACGAGCAGTACTTC. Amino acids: CASSSTTNSYEQYF.

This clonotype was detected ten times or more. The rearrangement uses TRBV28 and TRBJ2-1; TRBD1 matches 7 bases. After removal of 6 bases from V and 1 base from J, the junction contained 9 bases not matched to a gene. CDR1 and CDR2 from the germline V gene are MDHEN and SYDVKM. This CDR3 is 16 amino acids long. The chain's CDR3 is CASRSLQGDSYNEQFF. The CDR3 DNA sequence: TGTGCCAGCAGATCACTCCAGGGGGATTCCTACAATGAGCAGTTCTTC.

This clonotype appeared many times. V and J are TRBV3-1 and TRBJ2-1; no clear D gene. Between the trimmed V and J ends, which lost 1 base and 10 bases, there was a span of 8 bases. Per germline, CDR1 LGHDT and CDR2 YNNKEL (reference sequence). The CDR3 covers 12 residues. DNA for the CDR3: TGTGCCAGCAGCCAAGTGGGGATGGAGCAGTTCTTC. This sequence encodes CASSQVGMEQFF.

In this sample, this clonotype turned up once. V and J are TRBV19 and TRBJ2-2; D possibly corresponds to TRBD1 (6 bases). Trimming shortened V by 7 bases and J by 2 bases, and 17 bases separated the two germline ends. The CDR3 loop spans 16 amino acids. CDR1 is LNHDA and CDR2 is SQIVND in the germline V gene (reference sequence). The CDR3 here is CASTGLPGHNTGELFF. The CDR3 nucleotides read TGTGCCAGTACCGGACTTCCGGGACACAACACCGGGGAGCTGTTTTTT.

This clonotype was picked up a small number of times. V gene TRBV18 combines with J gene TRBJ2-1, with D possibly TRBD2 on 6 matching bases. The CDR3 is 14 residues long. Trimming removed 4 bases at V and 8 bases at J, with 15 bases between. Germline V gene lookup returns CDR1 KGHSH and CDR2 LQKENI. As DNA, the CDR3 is TGTGCCAGCTCACGGGGACTCGATCGACATGAGCAGTTCTTC. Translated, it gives CASSRGLDRHEQFF.

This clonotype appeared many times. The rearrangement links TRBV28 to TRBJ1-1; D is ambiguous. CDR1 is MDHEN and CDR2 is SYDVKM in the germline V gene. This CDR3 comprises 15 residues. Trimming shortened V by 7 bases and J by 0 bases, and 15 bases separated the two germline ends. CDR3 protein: CASTTPRSMNTEAFF. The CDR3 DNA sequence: TGTGCCAGCACCACCCCGAGATCCATGAACACTGAAGCTTTCTTT. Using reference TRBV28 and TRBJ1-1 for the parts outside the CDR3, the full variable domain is DVKVTQSSRYLVKRTGEKVFLECVQDMDHENMFWYRQDPGLGLRLIYFSYDVKMKEKGDIPEGYSVSREKKERFSLILESASTNQTSMYLCASTTPRSMNTEAFFGQGTRLTVV.

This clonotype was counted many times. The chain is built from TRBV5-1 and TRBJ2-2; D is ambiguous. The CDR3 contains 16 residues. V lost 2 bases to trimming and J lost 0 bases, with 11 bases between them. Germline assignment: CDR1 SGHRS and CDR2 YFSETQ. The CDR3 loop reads CASSLSFATNTGELFF. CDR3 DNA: TGCGCCAGCAGCTTATCCTTTGCGACGAACACCGGGGAGCTGTTTTTT. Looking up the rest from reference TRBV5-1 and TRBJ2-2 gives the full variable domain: KAGVTQTPRYLIKTRGQQVTLSCSPISGHRSVSWYQQTPGQGLQFLFEYFSETQRNKGNFPGRFSGRQFSNSRSEMNVSTLELGDSALYLCASSLSFATNTGELFFGEGSRLTVL.

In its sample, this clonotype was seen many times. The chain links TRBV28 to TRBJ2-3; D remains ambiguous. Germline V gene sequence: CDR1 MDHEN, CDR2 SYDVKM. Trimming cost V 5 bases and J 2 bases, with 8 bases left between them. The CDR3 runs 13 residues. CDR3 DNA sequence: TGTGCCAGCAGTCCCCGGACCACAGATACGCAGTATTTT. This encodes CASSPRTTDTQYF.

The CDR3 sequence is CAWSVLGLYNEQFF. In DNA, the CDR3 is TGTGCCTGGAGTGTACTGGGCTTATACAATGAGCAGTTCTTC. The chain has TRBV30 and TRBJ2-1; no clear D gene. The CDR3 is made up of 14 amino acids. The V end was cut by 0 bases, the J end by 4 bases, with 10 bases between. Germline CDR1 is GTSNPN and CDR2 is SVGIG (reference sequence).

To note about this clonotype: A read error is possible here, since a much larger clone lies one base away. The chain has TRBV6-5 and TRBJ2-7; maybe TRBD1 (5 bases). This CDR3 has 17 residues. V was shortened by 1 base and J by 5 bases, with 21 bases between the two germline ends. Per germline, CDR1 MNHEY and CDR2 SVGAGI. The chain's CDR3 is CASSYYLSGNYSNEQYF. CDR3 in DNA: TGTGCCAGCAGTTACTATTTATCAGGGAACTATTCGAACGAGCAGTACTTC.

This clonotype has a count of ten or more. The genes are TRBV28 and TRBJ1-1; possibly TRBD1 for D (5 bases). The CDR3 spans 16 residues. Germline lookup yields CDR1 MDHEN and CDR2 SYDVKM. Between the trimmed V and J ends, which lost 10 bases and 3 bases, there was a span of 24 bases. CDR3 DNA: TGTGCCACACGACCCGTTAAGGGGCATAGGGACACTGAAGCTTTCTTT. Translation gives CATRPVKGHRDTEAFF.

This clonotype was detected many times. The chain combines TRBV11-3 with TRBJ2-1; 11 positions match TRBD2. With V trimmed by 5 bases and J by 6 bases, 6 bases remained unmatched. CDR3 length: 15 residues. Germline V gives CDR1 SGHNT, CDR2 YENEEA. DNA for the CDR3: TGTGCCAGCAGCGTACTAGCGGGAGTGGGCAATGAGCAGTTCTTC. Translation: CASSVLAGVGNEQFF.

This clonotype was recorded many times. The chain's CDR3 is CASSLTPAPGEQYF. Written as DNA, the CDR3 is TGTGCCAGCAGCTTAACCCCCGCCCCCGGCGAGCAGTACTTC. V is TRBV7-3 and J is TRBJ2-7; no reliable D call. The CDR3 totals 14 residues. V gave up 0 bases and J gave up 6 bases, with 12 bases separating them. Germline V gene lookup returns CDR1 SGHTA and CDR2 FQGTGA.

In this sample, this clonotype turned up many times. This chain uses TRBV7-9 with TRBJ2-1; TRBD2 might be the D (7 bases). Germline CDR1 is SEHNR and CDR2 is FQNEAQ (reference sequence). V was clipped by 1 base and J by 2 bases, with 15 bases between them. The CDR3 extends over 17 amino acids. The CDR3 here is CASSLGPGAGAYNEQFF. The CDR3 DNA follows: TGTGCCAGCAGCTTAGGTCCGGGGGCGGGAGCCTACAATGAGCAGTTCTTC.

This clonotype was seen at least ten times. The CDR3 is CASYKTVGWGGYTF. As DNA, the CDR3 is TGTGCCAGCTATAAGACGGTGGGCTGGGGGGGCTACACCTTC. This chain joins TRBV28 and TRBJ1-2, with D possibly matching TRBD1 (5 bases). Germline lookup yields CDR1 MDHEN and CDR2 SYDVKM. This CDR3 comprises 14 residues. Trimming removed 8 bases at V and 8 bases at J, with 21 bases between.

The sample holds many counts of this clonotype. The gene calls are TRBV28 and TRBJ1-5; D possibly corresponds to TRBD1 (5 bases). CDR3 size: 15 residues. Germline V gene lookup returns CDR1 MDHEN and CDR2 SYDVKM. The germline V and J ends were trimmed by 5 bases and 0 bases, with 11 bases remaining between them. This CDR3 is CASSPQDISNQPQHF. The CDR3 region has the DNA TGTGCCAGCAGTCCCCAGGACATTAGCAATCAGCCCCAGCATTTT.

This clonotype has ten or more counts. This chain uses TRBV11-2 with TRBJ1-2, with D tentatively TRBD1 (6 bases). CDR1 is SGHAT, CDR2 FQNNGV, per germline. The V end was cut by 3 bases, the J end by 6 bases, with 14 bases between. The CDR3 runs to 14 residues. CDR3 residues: CASSFPGVPNGYTF. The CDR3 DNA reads TGTGCCAGCAGCTTCCCAGGGGTTCCAAATGGCTACACCTTC.

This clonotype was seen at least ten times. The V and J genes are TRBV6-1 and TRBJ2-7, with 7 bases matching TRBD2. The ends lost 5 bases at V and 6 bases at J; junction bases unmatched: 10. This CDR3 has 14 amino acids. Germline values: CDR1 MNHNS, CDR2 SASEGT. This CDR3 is CASSSLADGGEQYF. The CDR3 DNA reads TGTGCCAGCAGTAGCCTAGCGGACGGGGGCGAGCAGTACTTC.

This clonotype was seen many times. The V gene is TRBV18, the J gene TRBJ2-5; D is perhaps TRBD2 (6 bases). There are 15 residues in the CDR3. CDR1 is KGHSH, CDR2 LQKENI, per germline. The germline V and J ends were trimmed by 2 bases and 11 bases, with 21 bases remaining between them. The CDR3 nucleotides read TGTGCCAGCTCACCAAGGGCCGGCGACGCGGGGTCTCAGTACTTC. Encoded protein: CASSPRAGDAGSQYF. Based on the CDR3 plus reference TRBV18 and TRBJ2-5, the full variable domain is NAGVMQNPRHLVRRRGQEARLRCSPMKGHSHVYWYRQLPEEGLKFMVYLQKENIIDESGMPKERFSAEFPKEGPSILRIQQVVRGDSAAYFCASSPRAGDAGSQYFGPGTRLLVL.

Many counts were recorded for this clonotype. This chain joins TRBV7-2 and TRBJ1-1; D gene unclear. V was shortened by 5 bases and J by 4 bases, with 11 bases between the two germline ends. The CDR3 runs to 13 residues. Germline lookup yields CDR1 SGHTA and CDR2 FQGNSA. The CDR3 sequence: CASSPPPSTEAFF. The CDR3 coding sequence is TGTGCCAGCAGCCCCCCGCCGAGCACTGAAGCTTTCTTT.

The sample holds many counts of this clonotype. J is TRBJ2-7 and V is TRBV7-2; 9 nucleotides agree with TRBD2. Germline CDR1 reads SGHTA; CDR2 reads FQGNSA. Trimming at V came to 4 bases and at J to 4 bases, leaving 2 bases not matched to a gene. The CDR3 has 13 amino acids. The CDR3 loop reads CASSSAGGYEQYF. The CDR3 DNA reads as TGTGCCAGCAGCTCAGCGGGAGGATACGAGCAGTACTTC.

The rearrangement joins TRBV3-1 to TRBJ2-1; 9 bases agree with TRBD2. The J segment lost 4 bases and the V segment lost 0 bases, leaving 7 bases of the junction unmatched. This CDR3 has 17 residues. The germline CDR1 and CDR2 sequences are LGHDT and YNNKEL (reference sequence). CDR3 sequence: CASSQEEISGRYNEQFF. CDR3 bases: TGTGCCAGCAGCCAAGAAGAAATCAGCGGGAGGTACAATGAGCAGTTCTTC.

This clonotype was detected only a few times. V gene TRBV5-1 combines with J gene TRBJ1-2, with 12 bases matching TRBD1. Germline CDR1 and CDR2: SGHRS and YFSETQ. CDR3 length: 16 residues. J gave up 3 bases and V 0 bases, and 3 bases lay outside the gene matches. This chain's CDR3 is CASSLDGTGGHYGYTF. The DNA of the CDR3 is TGCGCCAGCAGCTTGGACGGGACAGGGGGCCACTATGGCTACACCTTC.